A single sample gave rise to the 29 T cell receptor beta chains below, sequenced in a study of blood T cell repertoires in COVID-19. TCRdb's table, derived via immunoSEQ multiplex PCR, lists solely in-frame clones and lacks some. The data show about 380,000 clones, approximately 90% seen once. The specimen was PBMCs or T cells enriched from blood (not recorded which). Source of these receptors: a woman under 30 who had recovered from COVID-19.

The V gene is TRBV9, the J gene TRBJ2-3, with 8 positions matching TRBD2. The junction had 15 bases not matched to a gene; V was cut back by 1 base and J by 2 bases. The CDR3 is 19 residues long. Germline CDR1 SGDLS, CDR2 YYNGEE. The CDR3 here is CASSVNPWGGGRPTDTQYF. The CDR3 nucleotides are TGTGCCAGCAGCGTAAACCCCTGGGGCGGGGGGCGCCCCACAGATACGCAGTATTTT.

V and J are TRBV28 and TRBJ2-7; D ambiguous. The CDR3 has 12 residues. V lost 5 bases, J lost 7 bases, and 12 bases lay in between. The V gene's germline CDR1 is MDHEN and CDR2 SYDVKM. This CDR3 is CASSTTRVEQYF. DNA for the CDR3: TGTGCCAGCAGTACTACCCGGGTTGAGCAGTACTTC.

The CDR3 DNA follows: TGTGCCAGCACCCCTCGGGGACAGGGGACAGATACGCAGTATTTT. Translation: CASTPRGQGTDTQYF. The V call is TRBV28, the J call TRBJ2-3; 10 bases align to TRBD1. The germline V gene encodes CDR1 MDHEN and CDR2 SYDVKM. Trimming took 7 bases from V and 3 from J; bases not matched to a gene: 7. The CDR3 consists of 15 residues.

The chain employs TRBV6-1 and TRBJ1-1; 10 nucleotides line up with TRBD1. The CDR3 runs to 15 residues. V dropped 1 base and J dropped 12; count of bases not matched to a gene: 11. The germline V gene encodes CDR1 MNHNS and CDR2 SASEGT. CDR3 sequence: CASSEGTGGIKMPFF. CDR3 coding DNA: TGTGCCAGCAGTGAAGGGACAGGGGGAATAAAAATGCCTTTCTTT.

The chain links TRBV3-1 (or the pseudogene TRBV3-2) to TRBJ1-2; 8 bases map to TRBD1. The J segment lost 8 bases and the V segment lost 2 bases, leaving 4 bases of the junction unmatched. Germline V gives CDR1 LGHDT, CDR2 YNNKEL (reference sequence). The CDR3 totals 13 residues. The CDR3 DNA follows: TGTGCCAGCAGCCAATCAGGGGGCGACGGCTACACCTTC. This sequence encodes CASSQSGGDGYTF.

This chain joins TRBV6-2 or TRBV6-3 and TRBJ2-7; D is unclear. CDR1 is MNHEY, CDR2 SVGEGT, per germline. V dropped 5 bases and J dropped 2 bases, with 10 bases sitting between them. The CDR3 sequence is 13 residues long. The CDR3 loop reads CASSLSRTYEQYF. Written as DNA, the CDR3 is TGTGCCAGCAGTCTCTCCAGAACCTACGAGCAGTACTTC.

CDR3 DNA sequence: TGCGCCAGCAGCTTGACCACCGGGACAAGCTCCTACGAGCAGTACTTC. It encodes CASSLTTGTSSYEQYF. The gene calls are TRBV5-1 and TRBJ2-7, with D possibly TRBD1 on 6 matching bases. Germline lookup yields CDR1 SGHRS and CDR2 YFSETQ. This CDR3 is 16 amino acids long. The V end was cut by 1 base, the J end by 0 bases, with 14 bases between.

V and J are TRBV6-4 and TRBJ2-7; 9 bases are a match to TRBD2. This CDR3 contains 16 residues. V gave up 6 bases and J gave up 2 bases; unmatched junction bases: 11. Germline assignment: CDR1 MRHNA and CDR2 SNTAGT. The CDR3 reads CASSDPLSGGTYEQYF. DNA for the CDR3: TGTGCCAGCAGCGACCCCCTAAGCGGGGGGACCTACGAGCAGTACTTC.

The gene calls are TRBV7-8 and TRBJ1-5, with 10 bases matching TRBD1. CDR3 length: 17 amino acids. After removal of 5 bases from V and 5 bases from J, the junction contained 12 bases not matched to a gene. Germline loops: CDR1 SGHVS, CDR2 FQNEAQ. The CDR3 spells CASSTSRDRGSYQPQHF. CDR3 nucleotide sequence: TGTGCCAGCAGCACTTCCCGGGACAGGGGATCGTATCAGCCCCAGCATTTT. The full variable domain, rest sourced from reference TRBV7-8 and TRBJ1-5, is GAGVSQSPRYKVAKRGQDVALRCDPISGHVSLFWYQQALGQGPEFLTYFQNEAQLDKSGLPSDRFFAERPEGSVSTLKIQRTQQEDSAVYLCASSTSRDRGSYQPQHFGDGTRLSIL.

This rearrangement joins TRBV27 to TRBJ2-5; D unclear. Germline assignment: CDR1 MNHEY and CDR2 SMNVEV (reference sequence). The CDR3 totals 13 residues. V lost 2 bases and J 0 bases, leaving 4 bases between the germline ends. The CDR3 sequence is CASSLRYQETQYF. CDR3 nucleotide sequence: TGTGCCAGCAGTTTACGGTACCAAGAGACCCAGTACTTC.

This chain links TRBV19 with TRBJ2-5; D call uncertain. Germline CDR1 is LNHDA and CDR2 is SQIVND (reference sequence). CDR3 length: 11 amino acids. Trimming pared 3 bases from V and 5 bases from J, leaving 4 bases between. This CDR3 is CASSIMETQYF. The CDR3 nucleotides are TGTGCCAGTAGTATTATGGAGACCCAGTACTTC. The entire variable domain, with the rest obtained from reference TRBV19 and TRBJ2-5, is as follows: DGGITQSPKYLFRKEGQNVTLSCEQNLNHDAMYWYRQDPGQGLRLIYYSQIVNDFQKGDIAEGYSVSREKKESFPLTVTSAQKNPTAFYLCASSIMETQYFGPGTRLLVL.

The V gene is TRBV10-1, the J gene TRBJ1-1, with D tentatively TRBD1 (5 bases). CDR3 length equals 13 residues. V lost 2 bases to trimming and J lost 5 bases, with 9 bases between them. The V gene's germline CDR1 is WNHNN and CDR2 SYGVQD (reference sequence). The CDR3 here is CASSEQGRTEAFF. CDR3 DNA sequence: TGCGCCAGCAGTGAGCAGGGCCGGACTGAAGCTTTCTTT.

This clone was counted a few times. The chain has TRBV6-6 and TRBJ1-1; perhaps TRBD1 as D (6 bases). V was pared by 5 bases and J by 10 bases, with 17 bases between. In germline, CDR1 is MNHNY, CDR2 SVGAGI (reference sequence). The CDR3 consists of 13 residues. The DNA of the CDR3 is TGTGCCAGCAGTCAAGTGGGGGGGCAAAGAGCTTTCTTT. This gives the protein CASSQVGGQRAFF.

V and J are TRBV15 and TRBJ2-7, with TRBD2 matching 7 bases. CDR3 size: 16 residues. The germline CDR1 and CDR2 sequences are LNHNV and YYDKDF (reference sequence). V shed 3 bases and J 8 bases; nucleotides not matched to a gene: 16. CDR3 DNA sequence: TGTGCCACCAGCAGGGCCTTCCGGGGGGATGCGAGCAAGCAGTACTTC. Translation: CATSRAFRGDASKQYF.

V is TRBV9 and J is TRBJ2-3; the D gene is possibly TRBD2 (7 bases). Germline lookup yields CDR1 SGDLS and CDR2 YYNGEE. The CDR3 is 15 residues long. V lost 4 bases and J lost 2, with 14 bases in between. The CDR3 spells CASSSWGGATDTQYF. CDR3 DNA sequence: TGTGCCAGCAGCTCGTGGGGGGGGGCCACAGATACGCAGTATTTT. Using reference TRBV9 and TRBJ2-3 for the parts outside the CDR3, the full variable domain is DSGVTQTPKHLITATGQRVTLRCSPRSGDLSVYWYQQSLDQGLQFLIQYYNGEERAKGNILERFSAQQFPDLHSELNLSSLELGDSALYFCASSSWGGATDTQYFGPGTRLTVL.

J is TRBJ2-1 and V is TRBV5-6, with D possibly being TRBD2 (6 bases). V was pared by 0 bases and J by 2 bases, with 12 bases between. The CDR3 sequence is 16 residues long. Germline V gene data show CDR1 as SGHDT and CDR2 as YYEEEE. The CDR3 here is CASSLGGLAPYNEQFF. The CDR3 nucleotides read TGTGCCAGCAGCTTGGGAGGTCTAGCGCCCTACAATGAGCAGTTCTTC.

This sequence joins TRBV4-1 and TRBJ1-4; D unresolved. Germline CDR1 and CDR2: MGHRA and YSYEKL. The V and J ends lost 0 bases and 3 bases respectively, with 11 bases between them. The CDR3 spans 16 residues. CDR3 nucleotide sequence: TGCGCCAGCAGCCAAGATCGCAGTAACCCTAATGAAAAACTGTTTTTT. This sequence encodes CASSQDRSNPNEKLFF.

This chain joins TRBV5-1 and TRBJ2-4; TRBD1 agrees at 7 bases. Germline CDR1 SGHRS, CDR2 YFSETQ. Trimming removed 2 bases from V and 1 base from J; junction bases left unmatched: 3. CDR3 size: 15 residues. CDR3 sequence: CASSFRDSAKNIQYF. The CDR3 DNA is TGCGCCAGCAGCTTCCGGGACAGTGCCAAAAACATTCAGTACTTC.

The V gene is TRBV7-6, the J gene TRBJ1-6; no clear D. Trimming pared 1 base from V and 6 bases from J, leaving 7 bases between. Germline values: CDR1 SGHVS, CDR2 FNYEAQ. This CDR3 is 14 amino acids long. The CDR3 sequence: CASSLGGLNSPLHF. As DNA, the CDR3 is TGTGCCAGCAGCTTAGGCGGACTTAATTCACCCCTCCACTTT.

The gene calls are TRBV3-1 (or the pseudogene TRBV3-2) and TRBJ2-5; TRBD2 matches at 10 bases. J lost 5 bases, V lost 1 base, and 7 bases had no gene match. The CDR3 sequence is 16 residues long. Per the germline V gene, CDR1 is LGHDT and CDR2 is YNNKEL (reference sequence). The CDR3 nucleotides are TGTGCCAGCAGCCAAGCTTTACTAGCGGGAACTGAGACCCAGTACTTC. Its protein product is CASSQALLAGTETQYF.

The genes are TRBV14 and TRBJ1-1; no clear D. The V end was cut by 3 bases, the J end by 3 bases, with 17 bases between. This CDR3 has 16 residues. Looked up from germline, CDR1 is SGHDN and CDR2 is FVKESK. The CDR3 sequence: CASSQIRAGNYTEAFF. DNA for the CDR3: TGTGCCAGCAGCCAGATTAGAGCCGGGAACTACACTGAAGCTTTCTTT.

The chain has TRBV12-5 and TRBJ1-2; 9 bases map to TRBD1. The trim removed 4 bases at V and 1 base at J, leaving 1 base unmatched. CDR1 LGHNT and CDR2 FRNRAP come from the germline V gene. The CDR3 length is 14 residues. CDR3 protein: CASGWTGDNYGYTF. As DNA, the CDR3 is TGTGCTAGTGGTTGGACAGGGGATAACTATGGCTACACCTTC.

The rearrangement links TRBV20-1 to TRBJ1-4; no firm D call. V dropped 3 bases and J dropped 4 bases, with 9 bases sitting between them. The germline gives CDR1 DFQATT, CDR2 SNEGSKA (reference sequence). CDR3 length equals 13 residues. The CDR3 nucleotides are TGCAGTGCTAGTAGCGGGGTTAATGAAAAACTGTTTTTT. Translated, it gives CSASSGVNEKLFF.

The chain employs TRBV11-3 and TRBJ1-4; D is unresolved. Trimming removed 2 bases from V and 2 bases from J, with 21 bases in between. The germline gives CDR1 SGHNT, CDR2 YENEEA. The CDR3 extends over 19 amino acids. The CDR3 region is CASSLSNAGPAGTNEKLFF. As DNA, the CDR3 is TGTGCCAGCAGCTTATCTAATGCAGGCCCGGCGGGTACTAATGAAAAACTGTTTTTT.

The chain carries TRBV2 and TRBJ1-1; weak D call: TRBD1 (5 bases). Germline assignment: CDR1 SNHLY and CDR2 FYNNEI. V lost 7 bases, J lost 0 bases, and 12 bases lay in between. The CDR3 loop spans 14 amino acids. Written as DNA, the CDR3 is TGTGCCAGCACTACGGGGGTGTTGAACACTGAAGCTTTCTTT. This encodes CASTTGVLNTEAFF.

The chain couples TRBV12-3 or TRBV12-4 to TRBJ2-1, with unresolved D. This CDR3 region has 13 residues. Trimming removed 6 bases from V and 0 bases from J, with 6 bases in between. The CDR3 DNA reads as TGTGCCAGCAGACAATCCTCCTACAATGAGCAGTTCTTC. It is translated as CASRQSSYNEQFF.

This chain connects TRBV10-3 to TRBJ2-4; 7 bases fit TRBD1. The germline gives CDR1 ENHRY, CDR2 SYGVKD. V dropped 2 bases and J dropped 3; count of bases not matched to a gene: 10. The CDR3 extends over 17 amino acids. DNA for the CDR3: TGTGCCATCAGTGAGCTTGGACAGGTGGGCGGCAAAAACATTCAGTACTTC. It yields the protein CAISELGQVGGKNIQYF.

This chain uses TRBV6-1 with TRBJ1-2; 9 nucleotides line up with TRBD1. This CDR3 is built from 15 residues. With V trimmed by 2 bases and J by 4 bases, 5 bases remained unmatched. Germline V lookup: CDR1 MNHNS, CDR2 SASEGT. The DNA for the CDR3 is TGTGCCAGCAGTGAACTTGGGACAGGGAGCTATGGCTACACCTTC. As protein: CASSELGTGSYGYTF.

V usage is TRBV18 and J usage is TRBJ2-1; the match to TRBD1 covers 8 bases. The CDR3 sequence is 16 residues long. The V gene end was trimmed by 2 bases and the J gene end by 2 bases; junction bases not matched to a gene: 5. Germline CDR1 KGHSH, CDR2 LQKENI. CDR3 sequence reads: CASSPVTGETYNEQFF. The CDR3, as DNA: TGTGCCAGCTCACCAGTGACAGGGGAAACCTACAATGAGCAGTTCTTC.